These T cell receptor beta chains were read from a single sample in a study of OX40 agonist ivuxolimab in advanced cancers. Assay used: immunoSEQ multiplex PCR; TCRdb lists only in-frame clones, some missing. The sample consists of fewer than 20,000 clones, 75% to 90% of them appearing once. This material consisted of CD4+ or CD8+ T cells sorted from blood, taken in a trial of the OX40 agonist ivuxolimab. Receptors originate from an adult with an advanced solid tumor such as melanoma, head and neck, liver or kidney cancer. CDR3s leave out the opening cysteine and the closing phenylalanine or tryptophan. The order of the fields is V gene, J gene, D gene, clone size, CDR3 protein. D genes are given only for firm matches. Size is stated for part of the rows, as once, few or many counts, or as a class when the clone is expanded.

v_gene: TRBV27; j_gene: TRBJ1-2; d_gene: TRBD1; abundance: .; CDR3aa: ASSPRTGFAGYT
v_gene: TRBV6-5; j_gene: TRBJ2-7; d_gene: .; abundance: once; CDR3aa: ASSSTPSYEQY
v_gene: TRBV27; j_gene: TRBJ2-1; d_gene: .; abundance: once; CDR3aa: ASSFHSGAYNEQF
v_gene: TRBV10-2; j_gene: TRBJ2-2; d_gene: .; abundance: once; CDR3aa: ASNTQNTGELF
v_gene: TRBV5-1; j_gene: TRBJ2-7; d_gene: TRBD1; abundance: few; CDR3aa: ASSFLGQNYYEQY
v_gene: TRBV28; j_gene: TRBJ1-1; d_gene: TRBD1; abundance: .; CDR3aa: ASSFRTRGVRTEAF
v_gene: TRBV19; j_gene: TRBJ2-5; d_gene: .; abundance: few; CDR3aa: ASSIGGSGQETQY
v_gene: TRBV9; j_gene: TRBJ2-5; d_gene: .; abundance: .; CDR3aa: ASSPWGGARGETQY
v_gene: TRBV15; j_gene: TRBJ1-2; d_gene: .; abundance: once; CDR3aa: ATSAGENYGYT
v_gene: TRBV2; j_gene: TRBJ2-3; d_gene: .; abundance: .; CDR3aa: ASSDGTSNTDTQY
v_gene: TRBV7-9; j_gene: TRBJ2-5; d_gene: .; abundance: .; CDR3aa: ASSPPLKETQY
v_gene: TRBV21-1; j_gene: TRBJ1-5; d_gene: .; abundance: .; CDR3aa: ASSMDGAAQH
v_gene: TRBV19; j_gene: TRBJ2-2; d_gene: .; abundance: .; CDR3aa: ASMLRTVNTGELF
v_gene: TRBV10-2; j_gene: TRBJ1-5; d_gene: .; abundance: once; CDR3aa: ASSPGRGGQPQH
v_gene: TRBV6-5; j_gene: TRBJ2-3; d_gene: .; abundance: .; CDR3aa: ASSPIATSTDTQY
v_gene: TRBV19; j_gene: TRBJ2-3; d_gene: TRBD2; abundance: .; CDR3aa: ASSPTSGSSDTQY
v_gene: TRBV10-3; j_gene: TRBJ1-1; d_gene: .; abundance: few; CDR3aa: AISGATEAF
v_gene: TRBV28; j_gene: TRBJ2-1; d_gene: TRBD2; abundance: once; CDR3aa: ASSLAGGPYNEQF
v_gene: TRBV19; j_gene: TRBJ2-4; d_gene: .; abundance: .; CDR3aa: ASMDLQLAKNIQY
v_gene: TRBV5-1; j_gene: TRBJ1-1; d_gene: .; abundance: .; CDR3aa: ASSFEVMNTEAF
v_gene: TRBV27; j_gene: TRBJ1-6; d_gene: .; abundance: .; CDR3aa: ASSGVSSYNSPLH
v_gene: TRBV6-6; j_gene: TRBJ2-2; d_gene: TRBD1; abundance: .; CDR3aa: ASSFLDRAMGGELF
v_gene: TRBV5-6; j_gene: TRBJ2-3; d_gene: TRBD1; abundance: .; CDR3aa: ASSLEQGASTDTQY
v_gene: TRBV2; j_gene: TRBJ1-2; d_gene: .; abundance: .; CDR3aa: ASSEWGALNYGYT
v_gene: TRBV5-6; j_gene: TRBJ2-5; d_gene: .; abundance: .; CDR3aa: ASSLAGAETQY
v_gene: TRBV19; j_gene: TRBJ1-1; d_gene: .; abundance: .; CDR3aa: ASSIGQNTEAF
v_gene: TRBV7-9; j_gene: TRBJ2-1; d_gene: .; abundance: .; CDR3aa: ASSLAFRGSSYNEQF
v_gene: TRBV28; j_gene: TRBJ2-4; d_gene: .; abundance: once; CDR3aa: ASSSPRTGENIQY
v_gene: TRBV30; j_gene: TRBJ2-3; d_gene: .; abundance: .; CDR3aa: AWSVTERGTDTQY
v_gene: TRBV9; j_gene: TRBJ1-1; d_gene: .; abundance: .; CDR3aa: ASSDRGGTEAF
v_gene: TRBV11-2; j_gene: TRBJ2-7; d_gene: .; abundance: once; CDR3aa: ASSLLGLSYEQY
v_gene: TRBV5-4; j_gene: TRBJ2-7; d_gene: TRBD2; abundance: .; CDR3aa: ASSLLREGEQY
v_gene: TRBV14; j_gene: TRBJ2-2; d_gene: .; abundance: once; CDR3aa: ASSSAVNTGELF
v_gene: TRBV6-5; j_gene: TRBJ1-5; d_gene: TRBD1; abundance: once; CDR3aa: ASTAIQGGYWPQH
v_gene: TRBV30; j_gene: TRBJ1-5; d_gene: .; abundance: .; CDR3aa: AWKRAASNQPQH
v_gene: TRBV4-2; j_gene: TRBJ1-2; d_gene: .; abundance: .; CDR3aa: ASSQNQGNYGYT
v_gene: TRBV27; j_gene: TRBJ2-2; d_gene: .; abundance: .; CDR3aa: ASTLLGRTGELF
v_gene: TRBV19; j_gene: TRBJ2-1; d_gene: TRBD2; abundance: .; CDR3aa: ASSRTSGAFNEQF
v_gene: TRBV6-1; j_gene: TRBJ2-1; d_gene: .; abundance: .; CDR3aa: ASRINEQF
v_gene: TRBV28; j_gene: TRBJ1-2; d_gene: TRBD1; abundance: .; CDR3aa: ASSLGPGGFYGYT
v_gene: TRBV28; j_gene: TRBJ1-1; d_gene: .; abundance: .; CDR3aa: ASSLVGSTEAF
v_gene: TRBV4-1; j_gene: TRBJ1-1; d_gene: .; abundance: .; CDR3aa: ASSQVQKNTEAF
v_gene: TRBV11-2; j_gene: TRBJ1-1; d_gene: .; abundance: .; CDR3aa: ASSFLNTEAF